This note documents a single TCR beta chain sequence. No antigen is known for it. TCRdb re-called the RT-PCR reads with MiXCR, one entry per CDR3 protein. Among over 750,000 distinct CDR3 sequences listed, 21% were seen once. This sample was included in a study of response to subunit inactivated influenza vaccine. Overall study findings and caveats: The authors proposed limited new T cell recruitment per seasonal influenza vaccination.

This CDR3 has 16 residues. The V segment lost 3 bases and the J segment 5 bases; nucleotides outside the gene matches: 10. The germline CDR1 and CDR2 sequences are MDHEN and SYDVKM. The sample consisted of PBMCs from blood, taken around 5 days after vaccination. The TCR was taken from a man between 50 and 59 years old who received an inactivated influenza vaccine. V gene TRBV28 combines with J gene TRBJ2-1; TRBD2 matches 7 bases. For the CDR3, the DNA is TGTGCCAGCAGTTTCGGCCAGCGGGAAAGGGACAATGAGCAGTTCTTC. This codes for CASSFGQRERDNEQFF.